This entry concerns a single T cell receptor (beta chain). Per germline, CDR1 SGHVS and CDR2 FNYEAQ. The CDR3 is 15 amino acids. The data stem from a study of monozygotic twins with inflammatory bowel disease. TCRdb processed the 5' RACE reads again and assigns one entry to each CDR3 protein, with no DNA. The listing records some 330,000 distinct CDR3 sequences. The chain is built from TRBV7-6 and TRBJ2-7; TCRdb outputs TRBD1, but without DNA this stays unchecked. The receptor's source is a human donor with ulcerative colitis or Crohn's disease, or a healthy co-twin of an affected twin (not recorded which). The sequencing input was blood. This CDR3 is CASSLEMGQNYEQYF.